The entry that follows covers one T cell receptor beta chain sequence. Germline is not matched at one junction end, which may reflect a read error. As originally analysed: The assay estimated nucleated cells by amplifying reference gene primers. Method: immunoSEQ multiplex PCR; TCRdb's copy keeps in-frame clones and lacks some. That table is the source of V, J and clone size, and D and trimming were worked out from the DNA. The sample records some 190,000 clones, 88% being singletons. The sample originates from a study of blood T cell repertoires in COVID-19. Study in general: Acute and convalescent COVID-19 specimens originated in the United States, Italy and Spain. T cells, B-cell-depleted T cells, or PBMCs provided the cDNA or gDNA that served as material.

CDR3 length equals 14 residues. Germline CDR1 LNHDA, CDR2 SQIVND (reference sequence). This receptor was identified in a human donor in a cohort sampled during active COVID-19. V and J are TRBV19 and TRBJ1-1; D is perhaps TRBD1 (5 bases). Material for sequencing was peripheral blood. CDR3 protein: CASSYRMVDSARGF. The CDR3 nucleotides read TGTGCCAGTAGTTACCGGATGGTCGACAGCGCAAGGGGCTTT. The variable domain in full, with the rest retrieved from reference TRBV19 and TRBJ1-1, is DGGITQSPKYLFRKEGQNVTLSCEQNLNHDAMYWYRQDPGQGLRLIYYSQIVNDFQKGDIAEGYSVSREKKESFPLTVTSAQKNPTAFYLCASSYRMVDSARGFGQGTRLTVV.